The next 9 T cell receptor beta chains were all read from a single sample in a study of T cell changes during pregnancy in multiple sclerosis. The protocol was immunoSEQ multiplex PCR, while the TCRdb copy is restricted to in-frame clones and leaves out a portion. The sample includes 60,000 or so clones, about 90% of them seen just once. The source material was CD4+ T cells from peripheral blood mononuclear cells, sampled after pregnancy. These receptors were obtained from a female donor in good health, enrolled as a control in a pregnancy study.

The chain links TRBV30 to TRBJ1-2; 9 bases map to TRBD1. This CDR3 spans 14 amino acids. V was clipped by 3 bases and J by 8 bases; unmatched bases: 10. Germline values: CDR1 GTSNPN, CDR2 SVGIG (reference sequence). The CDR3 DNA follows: TGTGCCTGGAGCCCGGGACAGGGCCCAGAGGGCTACACCTTC. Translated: CAWSPGQGPEGYTF.

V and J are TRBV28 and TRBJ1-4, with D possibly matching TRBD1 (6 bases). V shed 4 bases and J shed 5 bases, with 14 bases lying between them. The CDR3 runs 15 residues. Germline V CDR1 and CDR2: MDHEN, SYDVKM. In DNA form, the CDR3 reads TGTGCCAGCAGTTCCCGACTCGACAGGAATGAAAAACTGTTTTTT. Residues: CASSSRLDRNEKLFF. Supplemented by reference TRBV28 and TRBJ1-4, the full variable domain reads DVKVTQSSRYLVKRTGEKVFLECVQDMDHENMFWYRQDPGLGLRLIYFSYDVKMKEKGDIPEGYSVSREKKERFSLILESASTNQTSMYLCASSSRLDRNEKLFFGSGTQLSVL.

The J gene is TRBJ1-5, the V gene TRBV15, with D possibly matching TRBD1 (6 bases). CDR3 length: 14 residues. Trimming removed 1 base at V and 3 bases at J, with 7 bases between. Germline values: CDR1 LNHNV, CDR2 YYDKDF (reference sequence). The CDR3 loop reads CATSRGDNNQPQHF. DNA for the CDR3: TGTGCCACCAGCAGAGGGGACAACAATCAGCCCCAGCATTTT.

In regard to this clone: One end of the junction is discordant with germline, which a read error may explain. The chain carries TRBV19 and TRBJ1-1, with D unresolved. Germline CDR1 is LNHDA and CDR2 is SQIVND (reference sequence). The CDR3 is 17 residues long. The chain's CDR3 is CASSVERSVNMNTEAFF. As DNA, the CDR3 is TGTGCCAGTAGTGTAGAGCGGTCGGTCAACATGAACACTGAAGCTTTCTTT.

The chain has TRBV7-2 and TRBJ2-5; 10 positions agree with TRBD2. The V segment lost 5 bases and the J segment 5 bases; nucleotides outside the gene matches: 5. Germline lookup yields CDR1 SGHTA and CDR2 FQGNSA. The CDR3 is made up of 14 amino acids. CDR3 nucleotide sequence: TGTGCCAGCAGCGTTACTAGCGGGGCGGAGACCCAGTACTTC. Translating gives CASSVTSGAETQYF.

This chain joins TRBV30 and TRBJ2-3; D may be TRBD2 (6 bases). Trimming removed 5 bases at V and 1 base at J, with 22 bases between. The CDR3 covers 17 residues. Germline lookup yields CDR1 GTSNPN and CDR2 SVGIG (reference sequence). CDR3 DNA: TGTGCCTGGGCCCCAAGGAGGGGCAGGAGGGGCACAGATACGCAGTATTTT. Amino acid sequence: CAWAPRRGRRGTDTQYF.

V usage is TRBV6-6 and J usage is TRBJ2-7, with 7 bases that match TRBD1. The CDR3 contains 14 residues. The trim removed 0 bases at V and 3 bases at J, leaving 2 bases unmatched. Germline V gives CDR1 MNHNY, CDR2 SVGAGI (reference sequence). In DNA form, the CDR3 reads TGTGCCAGCAGTTACTCGAGGGACAGCTACGAGCAGTACTTC. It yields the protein CASSYSRDSYEQYF.

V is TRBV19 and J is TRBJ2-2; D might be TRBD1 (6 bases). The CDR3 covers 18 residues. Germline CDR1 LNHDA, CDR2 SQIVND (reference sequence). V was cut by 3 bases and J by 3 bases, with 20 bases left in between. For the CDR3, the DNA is TGTGCCAGTAGTATTATTACAGGGAAAGGAAGCTACACCGGGGAGCTGTTTTTT. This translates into CASSIITGKGSYTGELFF.

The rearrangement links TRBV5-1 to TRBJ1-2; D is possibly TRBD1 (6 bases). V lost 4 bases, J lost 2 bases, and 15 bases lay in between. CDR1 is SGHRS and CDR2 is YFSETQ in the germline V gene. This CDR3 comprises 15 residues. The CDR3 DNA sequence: TGCGCCAGCAGCCCACAGGGAACCAAAAACTATGGCTACACCTTC. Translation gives CASSPQGTKNYGYTF.